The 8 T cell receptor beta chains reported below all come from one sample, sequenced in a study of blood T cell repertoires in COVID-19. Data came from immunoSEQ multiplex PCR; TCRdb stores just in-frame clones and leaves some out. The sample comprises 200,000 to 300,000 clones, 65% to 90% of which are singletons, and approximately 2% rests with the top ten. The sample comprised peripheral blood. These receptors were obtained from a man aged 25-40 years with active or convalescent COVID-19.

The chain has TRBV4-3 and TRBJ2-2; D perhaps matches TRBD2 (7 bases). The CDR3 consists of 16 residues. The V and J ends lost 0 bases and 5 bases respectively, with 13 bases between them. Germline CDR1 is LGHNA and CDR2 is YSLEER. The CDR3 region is CASSQDVGGPTGELFF. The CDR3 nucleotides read TGCGCCAGCAGCCAAGATGTGGGGGGGCCGACCGGGGAGCTGTTTTTT.

CDR3 sequence reads: CASSTGQGPGANVLTF. For the CDR3, the DNA is TGTGCCAGTAGTACCGGACAGGGACCTGGGGCCAACGTCCTGACTTTC. V is TRBV19 and J is TRBJ2-6; 8 bases are shared with TRBD1. Looked up from germline, CDR1 is LNHDA and CDR2 is SQIVND (reference sequence). V was clipped by 4 bases and J by 2 bases; unmatched bases: 4. The CDR3 sequence is 16 residues long.

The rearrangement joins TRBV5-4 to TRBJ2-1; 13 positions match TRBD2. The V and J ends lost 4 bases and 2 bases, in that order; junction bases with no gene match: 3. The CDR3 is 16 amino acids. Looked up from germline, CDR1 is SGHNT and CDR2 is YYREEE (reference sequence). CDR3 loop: CASSPGLAGAYNEQFF. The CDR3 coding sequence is TGTGCCAGCAGCCCTGGACTAGCGGGGGCCTACAATGAGCAGTTCTTC.

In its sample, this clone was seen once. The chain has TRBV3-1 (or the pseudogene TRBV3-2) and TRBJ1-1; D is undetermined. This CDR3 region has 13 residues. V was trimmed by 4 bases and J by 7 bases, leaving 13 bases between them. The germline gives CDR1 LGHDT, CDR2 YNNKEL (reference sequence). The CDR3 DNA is TGTGCCAGCAGCCTCGGGAAGATCCTTGAAGCTTTCTTT. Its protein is CASSLGKILEAFF.

This CDR3 is CASSPRDTSHTEAFF. The CDR3 coding sequence is TGCGCCAGCAGCCCACGCGACACATCTCACACTGAAGCTTTCTTT. The J gene is TRBJ1-1, the V gene TRBV4-1; D unclear. The CDR3 has 15 amino acids. V was pared by 4 bases and J by 3 bases, with 15 bases between. CDR1 MGHRA and CDR2 YSYEKL come from the germline V gene.

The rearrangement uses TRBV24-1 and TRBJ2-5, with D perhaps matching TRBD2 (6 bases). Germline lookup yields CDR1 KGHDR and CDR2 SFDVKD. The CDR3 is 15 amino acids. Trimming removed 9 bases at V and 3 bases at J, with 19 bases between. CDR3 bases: TGTGCCACCGCCCCTAGTGGGATAGCGGAAGAGACCCAGTACTTC. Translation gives CATAPSGIAEETQYF.

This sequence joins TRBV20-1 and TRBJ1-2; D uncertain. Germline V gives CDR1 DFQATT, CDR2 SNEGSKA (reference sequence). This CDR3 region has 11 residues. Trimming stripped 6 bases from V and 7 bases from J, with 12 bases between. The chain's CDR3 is CSAILRGGYTF. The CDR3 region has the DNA TGCAGTGCGATCCTCCGGGGTGGCTACACCTTC.

CDR3 bases: TGCGCCAGCAGCCAAGAGCCAGGGGGCTATGGCTACACCTTC. Translated: CASSQEPGGYGYTF. The V and J genes are TRBV4-1 and TRBJ1-2; TRBD1 agrees at 7 bases. In germline, CDR1 is MGHRA, CDR2 YSYEKL. This CDR3 has 14 residues. V trimming: 0 bases; J trimming: 4 bases; junction bases outside the gene matches: 2.